The TCR beta chain under discussion was sequenced for a study of regulatory dendritic cells for organ transplantation. The V end lost 8 bases, the J end lost 7 bases, and 17 bases lay between the germline ends. This CDR3 region has 13 residues. CDR1 is LNHDA, CDR2 SQIVND, per germline (reference sequence). Memory T cells were CD45RO+, naive were CD45RA+, sorted by FACS. Clones were sequenced by immunoSEQ multiplex PCR, and TCRdb holds only the in-frame ones, with some missing. The table records 30,000 to 40,000 clones, less than 90% of them present only once. The chain carries TRBV19 and TRBJ1-2; D perhaps matches TRBD1 (6 bases). This sequence was found in a human donor in good health. The specimen sequenced was naive CD4+ T cells from blood. Subset reported: CD45RA+ naive T cells. This CDR3 reads CASQPGVVGGYTF. As DNA, the CDR3 is TGTGCCAGTCAGCCAGGGGTCGTGGGTGGCTACACCTTC.